One and the same sample provided the 8 T cell receptor beta chains below, sequenced in a study of OX40 agonist ivuxolimab in advanced cancers. The repertoire was sequenced with immunoSEQ multiplex PCR; TCRdb's copy has only in-frame clones and lacks some. The data hold more than 75,000 clones, with approximately 80% observed a single time. The sample here was CD4+ or CD8+ T cells sorted from blood, taken in a trial of the OX40 agonist ivuxolimab. Receptors were obtained from an adult with an advanced solid tumor such as melanoma, head and neck, liver or kidney cancer.

V is TRBV18 and J is TRBJ2-7, with D perhaps TRBD1 (6 bases). The CDR3 sequence is 14 residues long. Germline values: CDR1 KGHSH, CDR2 LQKENI. Deletions cut 0 bases from V and 12 bases from J, with 18 bases between. The chain's CDR3 is CASSPPVGQLVRYF. CDR3 DNA: TGTGCCAGCTCACCACCGGTGGGACAACTTGTGCGGTACTTC.

The J gene is TRBJ2-3, the V gene TRBV19, with D perhaps assigned TRBD1 or TRBD2 (7 bases each). Trimming took 5 bases from V and 10 from J, leaving 19 bases between them. CDR1 LNHDA and CDR2 SQIVND come from the germline V gene (reference sequence). The CDR3 length is 14 residues. For the CDR3, the DNA is TGTGCCAGTAGTTCTGACAGGGAGGGTCAGGCGCAGTATTTT. Encoded protein: CASSSDREGQAQYF. Full variable domain (outside the CDR3, taken from reference TRBV19 and TRBJ2-3): DGGITQSPKYLFRKEGQNVTLSCEQNLNHDAMYWYRQDPGQGLRLIYYSQIVNDFQKGDIAEGYSVSREKKESFPLTVTSAQKNPTAFYLCASSSDREGQAQYFGPGTRLTVL.

This rearrangement joins TRBV27 to TRBJ2-1; D ambiguous. Germline CDR1 reads MNHEY; CDR2 reads SMNVEV (reference sequence). The ends were cut back, 5 bases at V and 7 bases at J, with 9 bases in the middle. The CDR3 is 12 amino acids. This CDR3 reads CASSRPDNEQFF. The DNA of the CDR3 is TGTGCCAGCAGTCGCCCGGATAATGAGCAGTTCTTC.

Notes on this clone: At one end the junction does not follow the germline gene, possibly because of a read error. The chain couples TRBV6-1 to TRBJ1-2; TRBD1 is a possible D gene (5 bases). Germline-derived CDR1 and CDR2 are MNHNS and SASEGT. The CDR3 length is 14 residues. The CDR3 nucleotides read TGTGCCAGCAGTGTTGGGACGGCCACTCGGACCTCCGGGTTC. Translated, it gives CASSVGTATRTSGF.

The V and J genes are TRBV19 and TRBJ2-1; D gene uncertain. Germline V lookup: CDR1 LNHDA, CDR2 SQIVND (reference sequence). Trimming shortened V by 4 bases and J by 7 bases, and 14 bases separated the two germline ends. The CDR3 has 14 amino acids. CDR3 coding DNA: TGTGCCAGTAGTAGTGGGATTGCGGTAAATGAGCAGTTCTTC. It encodes CASSSGIAVNEQFF.

The CDR3 region is CASSQGGPELVYEQYF. The CDR3 coding sequence is TGTGCCAGCAGCCAAGGGGGCCCGGAATTAGTCTACGAGCAGTACTTC. The chain uses TRBV16 and TRBJ2-7; a weak D match, TRBD1 (6 bases). With 2 bases removed from V and 3 bases from J, the gap between germline ends came to 17 bases. This CDR3 is built from 16 residues. CDR1 is KGHSY, CDR2 FQNENV, per germline.

This sequence joins TRBV18 and TRBJ2-3, with 8 bases aligning to TRBD1. V dropped 1 base and J dropped 3; count of bases not matched to a gene: 6. Germline CDR1 KGHSH, CDR2 LQKENI. This CDR3 contains 16 residues. The CDR3 DNA is TGTGCCAGCTCACCACGGGCAGGGGGCGAGACAGATACGCAGTATTTT. This codes for CASSPRAGGETDTQYF.

A few counts support this clone. The chain has TRBV10-3 and TRBJ1-5; tentatively, D is TRBD1 (5 bases). This CDR3 has 13 residues. Trimming removed 7 bases at V and 6 bases at J, with 13 bases between. Germline V gene data show CDR1 as ENHRY and CDR2 as SYGVKD. The CDR3: CAITSSQGQPQHF. In nucleotides, the CDR3 is TGTGCCATCACCTCGTCCCAGGGTCAGCCCCAGCATTTT.